The sequence of this T cell receptor beta chain was determined in a study of T cells in Graves' hyperthyroidism and ophthalmopathy. For the study at large: Peripheral blood draws took place at initial diagnosis, ahead of any treatment. Overall study findings and caveats: Researchers found most expanded thyroid clonotypes above 0.001 in blood as well.

TCR beta CDR3 region amplification was performed from RNA transcripts. The HTBI primer set was used in a first-round RT-PCR of the TCR CDR3. TCRdb itself ran the multiplex PCR reads through MiXCR, one entry per CDR3 protein. The sample carries approximately 250,000 distinct CDR3 sequences, 24% recorded once. V was pared by 3 bases and J by 2 bases, with 10 bases between. CDR1 SQVTM and CDR2 ANQGSEA come from the germline V gene. The CDR3 is made up of 13 amino acids. There are many counts of this clonotype. What it binds is unknown. The receptor comes from a woman between 40 and 50 years old with Graves' ophthalmopathy. The sample taken for sequencing was blood. The chain recombines TRBV29-1 with TRBJ1-2; a possible D gene is TRBD1 (6 bases). CDR3 loop: CSVEVQGNYGYTF. CDR3 DNA sequence: TGCAGCGTTGAGGTACAGGGCAACTATGGCTACACCTTC.